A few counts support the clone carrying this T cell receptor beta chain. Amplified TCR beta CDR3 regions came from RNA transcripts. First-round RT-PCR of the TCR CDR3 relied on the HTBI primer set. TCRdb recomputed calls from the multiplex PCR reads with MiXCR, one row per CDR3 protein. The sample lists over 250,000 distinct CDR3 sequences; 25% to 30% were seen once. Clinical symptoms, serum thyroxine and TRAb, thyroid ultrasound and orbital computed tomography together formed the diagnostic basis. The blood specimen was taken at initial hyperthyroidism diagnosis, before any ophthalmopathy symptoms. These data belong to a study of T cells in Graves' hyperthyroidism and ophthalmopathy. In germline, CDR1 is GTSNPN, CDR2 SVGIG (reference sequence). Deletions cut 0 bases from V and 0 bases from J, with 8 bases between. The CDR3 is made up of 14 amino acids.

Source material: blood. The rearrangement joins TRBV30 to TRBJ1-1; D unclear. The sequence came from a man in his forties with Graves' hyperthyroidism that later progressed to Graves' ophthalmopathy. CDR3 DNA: TGTGCCTGGAGTGTACGACTCTTGAACACTGAAGCTTTCTTT. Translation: CAWSVRLLNTEAFF.